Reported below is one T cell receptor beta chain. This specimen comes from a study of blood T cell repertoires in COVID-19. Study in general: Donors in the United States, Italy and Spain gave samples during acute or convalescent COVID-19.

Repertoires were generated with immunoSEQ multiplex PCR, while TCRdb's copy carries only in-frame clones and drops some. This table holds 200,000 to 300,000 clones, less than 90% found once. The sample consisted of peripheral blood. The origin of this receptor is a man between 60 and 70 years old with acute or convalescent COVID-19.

CDR3 residues: CASSELTGFLFGEKLFF. In DNA, the CDR3 is TGTGCCAGCAGTGAACTTACAGGGTTTTTATTCGGTGAAAAACTGTTTTTT. This sequence joins TRBV25-1 and TRBJ1-4, with D tentatively TRBD1 (6 bases). This CDR3 has 17 residues. V was clipped by 2 bases and J by 7 bases, with 20 bases between them. CDR1 MGHDK and CDR2 SYGVNS come from the germline V gene.